The rows below give T cell receptor beta chains drawn from one sample of a study of CD8 T cells in Susac syndrome. TCRdb independently ran MiXCR on the immunoSEQ multiplex PCR reads; one entry per CDR3 protein. In the table there are more than 110,000 distinct CDR3 sequences, 94% of which are singletons. The sample taken for sequencing was CD8+ T cells from PBMCs. These receptor sequences come from a human donor in good health. The CDR3 runs from the conserved cysteine through the conserved F or W. Clone size is shown for a subset of rows, as once, few, many or a class of expanded clone.

v_call cdr3_length clone_size cdr3_aa
TRBV27 15 . CASSPGLETYNEQFF
TRBV29-1 15 . CSVVSPDRNSYEQYF
TRBV7-2 12 . CASSRGENEQYF
TRBV19 11 . CAIGSGDTQYF
TRBV9 14 . CASSARSSSYEQYF
TRBV5-6 14 . CASSIPDVQETQYF
TRBV4-3 12 . CASSQDGSEQFF
TRBV3-1 14 . CASSQLAGPYEQYF
TRBV15 16 . CATSRGQGKSGNTIYF
TRBV9 13 . CASSASGRASQYF
TRBV9 15 . CASSVERENYNEQFF
TRBV19 13 . CASSYGTSNEQFF
TRBV27 14 . CASSLSSGGSEQYF
TRBV6-2/TRBV6-3 16 . CASSPPEGENQETQYF
TRBV14 14 . CASTLSPRRETQYF
TRBV29-1 17 . CSVRGGDYRGLTGELFF
TRBV5-6 14 few CASSFGSSTDTQYF
TRBV12-3/TRBV12-4 14 . CASSLRDSSYEQYF
TRBV20-1 14 . CSAQPGGSYNEQFF
TRBV29-1 10 . CSVDLSGYTF
TRBV25-1 16 once CASSGGREASYNEQFF
TRBV7-8 16 . CASSGEDRARLYEQYF